The T cell receptor (beta chain) described here comes from a study of response to subunit inactivated influenza vaccine. As for this clonotype: Antigen specificity is unknown.

Study-wide findings and caveats: With each seasonal influenza vaccination, the authors suggested, few new T cells are recruited.

MiXCR, run by TCRdb on the RT-PCR reads, gives a single entry per CDR3 protein. The sample has 800,000 or so distinct CDR3 sequences, 21% seen once. Germline loops: CDR1 SGHRS, CDR2 YFSETQ. V lost 4 bases and J 5 bases, leaving 22 bases between the germline ends. The CDR3 covers 16 residues. The sequenced sample was PBMCs from blood, obtained about 5 days after vaccination. The receptor comes from a man between 45 and 60 years old who received an inactivated influenza vaccine. The J gene is TRBJ2-7, the V gene TRBV5-1, with TRBD2 as a possible D gene (8 bases). The CDR3 DNA reads as TGCGCCAGCAGCCCCGGAGGGGGCGGGAGGATTCACGAGCAGTACTTC. Protein sequence: CASSPGGGGRIHEQYF.